This T cell receptor (beta chain) was identified in a study of T cells in Graves' hyperthyroidism and ophthalmopathy. Germline V gives CDR1 SGHVS, CDR2 FQNEAQ. The V end was cut by 3 bases, the J end by 4 bases, with 18 bases between. This CDR3 is 16 amino acids long. Amplification of TCR beta CDR3 regions used RNA as the template. When the TCR CDR3 underwent first-round RT-PCR, the HTBI primer set was used. TCRdb passed the multiplex PCR reads through MiXCR, listing each CDR3 protein once. The data contain a few hundred thousand distinct CDR3 sequences, roughly 46% of them singletons. This clonotype showed up just a few times. The study based diagnoses on clinical symptoms, serum thyroxine and TRAb, thyroid ultrasound and orbital computed tomography.

The origin of this receptor is an adult woman with Graves' disease, either hyperthyroidism or ophthalmopathy (not recorded which). Sequenced sample: peripheral blood or thyroid tissue (not recorded which). The chain has TRBV7-8 and TRBJ1-2; D is ambiguous. The CDR3 DNA follows: TGTGCCAGCAGCTTCTCCCAAGGGCAGTTAGGCTATGGCTACACCTTC. This translates into CASSFSQGQLGYGYTF.